This TCR beta chain was identified in a study of CD8+ T cells in alopecia areata. Study-level information: For the treated group, dosing was oral tofacitinib at 5 to 10 mg twice daily.

Findings and caveats of the study: It was lesional scalp, especially alopecia totalis/universalis, that showed higher clonality than normal scalp.

Extraction of RNA preceded its reverse transcription into cDNA, which served as the sequencing template. Clones were read by immunoSEQ multiplex PCR, and TCRdb kept only the in-frame ones, dropping some. The sample consists of 150,000 or so clones, around 47% of them appearing once. CDR1 and CDR2 (germline): SGHRS, YFSETQ. V was trimmed by 2 bases and J by 7 bases, leaving 31 bases between them. The CDR3 extends over 19 amino acids. A remark on this clone: The antigen remains unidentified.

The sequence was obtained from a human donor with alopecia areata. V is TRBV5-1 and J is TRBJ2-7, with D perhaps matching TRBD2 (5 bases). The sequencing input was CD4+ T cells sorted from blood. CDR3: CASSLPRTGMGLAEGEQYF. The CDR3 DNA reads TGCGCCAGCAGCTTACCCAGGACGGGTATGGGCCTAGCCGAGGGTGAGCAGTACTTC.